Below, 31 T cell receptor beta chains from the same sample are listed, as sequenced in a study of blood T cell repertoires in COVID-19. Clones were read by immunoSEQ multiplex PCR, and TCRdb kept only the in-frame ones, dropping some. The sample holds 140,000 to 150,000 clones; around 81% are singletons and the top ten take 5%. The sequencing sample was made of peripheral blood. Receptors originate from a woman aged 50 to 60 with acute or convalescent COVID-19.

This clone was recorded only once. In nucleotides, the CDR3 is TGTGCCAGCAGCAACCCCTGGACATCCGGGAACACTGAAGCTTTCTTT. It yields the protein CASSNPWTSGNTEAFF. V is TRBV5-5 and J is TRBJ1-1; TRBD1 might be the D (5 bases). Germline V gene data show CDR1 as SGHKS and CDR2 as YYEKEE (reference sequence). CDR3 length: 16 amino acids. The V gene lost 4 bases and the J gene lost 1 base, with 17 bases spanning the gap.

The chain is built from TRBV2 and TRBJ1-6; TRBD1 is a possible D gene (6 bases). Germline values: CDR1 SNHLY, CDR2 FYNNEI. V shed 8 bases and J shed 9 bases, with 17 bases lying between them. The CDR3 totals 14 residues. The CDR3 coding sequence is TGTGCCAGCGGGGGGGGGCTCGGAATTTCACCCCTCCACTTT. Amino acid sequence: CASGGGLGISPLHF. Full variable domain (remainder filled in from reference TRBV2 and TRBJ1-6): EPEVTQTPSHQVTQMGQEVILRCVPISNHLYFYWYRQILGQKVEFLVSFYNNEISEKSEIFDDQFSVERPDGSNFTLKIRSTKLEDSAMYFCASGGGLGISPLHFGNGTRLTVT.

This chain joins TRBV5-1 and TRBJ1-2; 8 bases are a match to TRBD1. Germline V gene data show CDR1 as SGHRS and CDR2 as YFSETQ. The CDR3 runs to 15 residues. The trim removed 1 base at V and 3 bases at J, leaving 5 bases unmatched. The CDR3 DNA follows: TGCGCCAGCAGCTTGACAGGGGGAGAGGACTATGGCTACACCTTC. Amino acid sequence: CASSLTGGEDYGYTF.

The chain has TRBV12-3 or TRBV12-4 and TRBJ1-1; D not certain. V was shortened by 2 bases and J by 7 bases, with 11 bases between the two germline ends. This CDR3 contains 13 residues. The chain's CDR3 is CASSLQSGDEAFF. In DNA, the CDR3 is TGTGCCAGCAGTTTACAATCAGGCGATGAAGCTTTCTTT.

J is TRBJ2-2 and V is TRBV9; 10 nucleotides match TRBD2. J was trimmed by 6 bases and V by 4 bases; bases with no gene match: 6. Germline V gene data show CDR1 as SGDLS and CDR2 as YYNGEE. CDR3 length equals 15 residues. CDR3 DNA sequence: TGTGCCAGCAGCTCGAGCGGGGGGGCGTCCGGGGAGCTGTTTTTT. The encoded protein is CASSSSGGASGELFF.

The chain joins TRBV4-3 to TRBJ2-6; D not certain. Trimming stripped 4 bases from V and 0 bases from J, with 13 bases between. Germline CDR1 and CDR2: LGHNA and YSLEER. CDR3 length: 17 residues. The CDR3 sequence is CASSPGIATSGANVLTF. Written as DNA, the CDR3 is TGCGCCAGCAGCCCCGGTATAGCCACCTCTGGGGCCAACGTCCTGACTTTC.

The CDR3: CASSFGATNEKLFF. CDR3 bases: TGTGCCAGCAGCTTCGGTGCAACTAATGAAAAACTGTTTTTT. The V gene is TRBV7-9, the J gene TRBJ1-4; no definite D call. Trimming stripped 3 bases from V and 0 bases from J, with 5 bases between. The germline CDR1 and CDR2 sequences are SEHNR and FQNEAQ (reference sequence). The CDR3 covers 14 residues.

The chain is built from TRBV2 and TRBJ1-6; weak D call: TRBD1 (5 bases). CDR1 and CDR2 from the germline V gene are SNHLY and FYNNEI. The length of the CDR3 is 14 residues. The V and J ends lost 6 bases and 5 bases respectively, with 11 bases between them. The CDR3 spells CASRTDSHNSPLHF. The CDR3 DNA reads TGTGCCAGCAGGACCGACAGTCATAATTCACCCCTCCACTTT. The complete variable domain, with remaining parts taken from reference TRBV2 and TRBJ1-6, reads EPEVTQTPSHQVTQMGQEVILRCVPISNHLYFYWYRQILGQKVEFLVSFYNNEISEKSEIFDDQFSVERPDGSNFTLKIRSTKLEDSAMYFCASRTDSHNSPLHFGNGTRLTVT.

The rearrangement uses TRBV6-5 and TRBJ1-1; D gene uncertain. The CDR3 is 11 amino acids. Between the trimmed V and J ends, which lost 6 bases and 10 bases, there was a span of 12 bases. Germline CDR1 MNHEY, CDR2 SVGAGI. The CDR3 DNA sequence: TGTGCCAGCAGAGGACTCGACGCAGCTTTCTTT. Its protein product is CASRGLDAAFF.

The chain recombines TRBV4-3 with TRBJ2-1; D gene uncertain. Trimming left V 4 bases short and J 7 bases short, with 14 bases between. The V gene's germline CDR1 is LGHNA and CDR2 YSLEER. The CDR3 has 14 residues. The CDR3 DNA reads TGCGCCAGCAGCCTTTCTCTAGACTCAAATGAGCAGTTCTTC. Its translation: CASSLSLDSNEQFF.

The chain couples TRBV15 to TRBJ1-2, with D possibly matching TRBD1 (6 bases). V gave up 0 bases and J gave up 4 bases, with 18 bases separating them. This CDR3 has 17 amino acids. CDR1 is LNHNV, CDR2 YYDKDF, per germline (reference sequence). This CDR3 is CATSRDRGGRGSYGYTF. CDR3 nucleotides: TGTGCCACCAGCAGAGATCGGGGGGGCCGGGGAAGCTATGGCTACACCTTC.

This CDR3 is CASRAGTGRGGGYTF. Here the CDR3 DNA reads TGTGCCAGCAGGGCCGGGACAGGGCGCGGGGGTGGCTACACCTTC. The chain joins TRBV27 to TRBJ1-2, with 9 bases identical to TRBD1. The CDR3 runs 15 residues. V shed 6 bases and J 7 bases; nucleotides not matched to a gene: 12. Germline V gene lookup returns CDR1 MNHEY and CDR2 SMNVEV (reference sequence).

This chain connects TRBV5-8 to TRBJ2-5; 9 nucleotides match TRBD2. The germline CDR1 and CDR2 sequences are SGHTS and YDEGEE. This CDR3 contains 15 residues. The junction had 7 bases not matched to a gene; V was cut back by 2 bases and J by 5 bases. The CDR3 is CASSFRGTSSETQYF. CDR3 bases: TGTGCCAGCAGCTTTCGTGGGACTAGCTCGGAGACCCAGTACTTC. The whole variable domain, remainder taken from reference TRBV5-8 and TRBJ2-5, is EAGVTQSPTHLIKTRGQQATLRCSPISGHTSVYWYQQALGLGLQFLLWYDEGEERNRGNFPPRFSGRQFPNYSSELNVNALELEDSALYLCASSFRGTSSETQYFGPGTRLLVL.

This clone has a single count. This chain uses TRBV24-1 with TRBJ1-2; 9 nucleotides line up with TRBD1. V trimming: 3 bases; J trimming: 8 bases; junction bases outside the gene matches: 12. This CDR3 has 16 amino acids. Germline assignment: CDR1 KGHDR and CDR2 SFDVKD. As DNA, the CDR3 is TGTGCCACCAGTGATCCGGGACAGGGATCTGCCGGGGGCTACACCTTC. This translates into CATSDPGQGSAGGYTF.

V gene TRBV2 combines with J gene TRBJ2-7; a weak D match, TRBD1 (6 bases). Germline values: CDR1 SNHLY, CDR2 FYNNEI. The germline V and J ends were trimmed by 5 bases and 3 bases, with 11 bases remaining between them. The CDR3 spans 13 residues. CDR3 sequence (DNA): TGTGCCAGCAGTTCGGACAGCTACTACGAGCAGTACTTC. The encoded protein is CASSSDSYYEQYF.

This chain joins TRBV6-6 and TRBJ2-1, with TRBD2 matching 7 bases. V was clipped by 10 bases and J by 4 bases; unmatched bases: 7. Germline CDR1 and CDR2: MNHNY and SVGAGI (reference sequence). This CDR3 is 13 amino acids long. The CDR3 DNA follows: TGTGCCACCGGGGGGACTACATACAATGAGCAGTTCTTC. Amino acids: CATGGTTYNEQFF.

The V call is TRBV6-5, the J call TRBJ1-6; D not resolved. There are 12 residues in the CDR3. Per the germline V gene, CDR1 is MNHEY and CDR2 is SVGAGI. The V end lost 4 bases, the J end lost 15 bases, and 13 bases lay between the germline ends. The CDR3 here is CASSSFGRDLHF. CDR3 in DNA: TGTGCCAGCAGTTCTTTCGGCCGGGACCTCCACTTT.

The CDR3: CASSPRLLGGGPSRANVLTF. In nucleotides, the CDR3 is TGTGCCAGCAGTCCACGACTGCTGGGCGGGGGGCCTTCCCGGGCCAACGTCCTGACTTTC. The chain recombines TRBV6-6 with TRBJ2-6, with TRBD2 matching over 8 bases. V was clipped by 5 bases and J by 5 bases; unmatched bases: 20. The V gene's germline CDR1 is MNHNY and CDR2 SVGAGI (reference sequence). The CDR3 sequence is 20 residues long.

This sequence joins TRBV28 and TRBJ1-5; D unresolved. CDR1 is MDHEN, CDR2 SYDVKM, per germline. V gave up 4 bases and J gave up 7 bases, with 5 bases separating them. CDR3 length: 11 amino acids. Here the CDR3 DNA reads TGTGCCAGCAGTTCCATGCAGCCCCAGCATTTT. Translation: CASSSMQPQHF.

The chain is built from TRBV6-5 and TRBJ1-5, with 7 bases fitting TRBD1. CDR1 is MNHEY and CDR2 is SVGAGI in the germline V gene. The CDR3 is 15 amino acids. V lost 6 bases and J lost 5; bases outside the gene matches: 10. The CDR3 region has the DNA TGTGCCAGCAGGCCTATCAAGGGGGCTGATCAGCCCCAGCATTTT. Its protein is CASRPIKGADQPQHF.

The chain links TRBV3-1 (or the pseudogene TRBV3-2) to TRBJ1-5; 7 bases are a match to TRBD1. The V gene end was trimmed by 1 base and the J gene end by 4 bases; junction bases not matched to a gene: 13. There are 18 residues in the CDR3. Germline-derived CDR1 and CDR2 are LGHDT and YNNKEL (reference sequence). CDR3 loop: CASSQAGTDSISNQPQHF. CDR3 in DNA: TGTGCCAGCAGCCAAGCGGGGACAGATTCAATTTCGAATCAGCCCCAGCATTTT.

The chain combines TRBV5-1 with TRBJ1-2; D is undetermined. V gave up 2 bases and J gave up 4 bases, with 18 bases separating them. CDR1 and CDR2 (germline): SGHRS, YFSETQ. CDR3 size: 16 residues. CDR3 amino acids: CASSFDGTDQTYGYTF. Here the CDR3 DNA reads TGCGCCAGCAGCTTTGATGGAACAGATCAGACCTATGGCTACACCTTC. The variable domain in full, completed from reference TRBV5-1 and TRBJ1-2, reads KAGVTQTPRYLIKTRGQQVTLSCSPISGHRSVSWYQQTPGQGLQFLFEYFSETQRNKGNFPGRFSGRQFSNSRSEMNVSTLELGDSALYLCASSFDGTDQTYGYTFGSGTRLTVV.

This chain connects TRBV7-8 to TRBJ1-5; no clear D. The V end lost 1 base, the J end lost 0 bases, and 7 bases lay between the germline ends. CDR3 length: 15 amino acids. Germline CDR1 is SGHVS and CDR2 is FQNEAQ. The CDR3 nucleotides are TGTGCCAGCAGCTTAGGAGGGATTAGCAATCAGCCCCAGCATTTT. The encoded protein is CASSLGGISNQPQHF. Based on the CDR3 plus reference TRBV7-8 and TRBJ1-5, the full variable domain is GAGVSQSPRYKVAKRGQDVALRCDPISGHVSLFWYQQALGQGPEFLTYFQNEAQLDKSGLPSDRFFAERPEGSVSTLKIQRTQQEDSAVYLCASSLGGISNQPQHFGDGTRLSIL.

The chain carries TRBV10-3 and TRBJ1-1, with 9 bases that match TRBD1. CDR1 and CDR2 from the germline V gene are ENHRY and SYGVKD. The trim removed 5 bases at V and 11 bases at J, leaving 6 bases unmatched. The CDR3 loop spans 12 amino acids. The CDR3 DNA sequence: TGTGCCATCAGTACTACAGGGGGCGAGGCTTTCTTT. Translated, it gives CAISTTGGEAFF.

The chain couples TRBV30 to TRBJ2-7; TRBD2 is a possible D gene (5 bases). This CDR3 is 11 amino acids long. V was clipped by 4 bases and J by 9 bases, with 13 bases between them. The germline CDR1 and CDR2 sequences are GTSNPN and SVGIG (reference sequence). The CDR3 loop reads CAWMEQEAQYF. CDR3 DNA: TGTGCCTGGATGGAGCAGGAGGCGCAGTACTTC.

This clone was seen a few times. V and J are TRBV4-2 and TRBJ2-2; no clear D. This CDR3 spans 15 amino acids. Per the germline V gene, CDR1 is LGHNA and CDR2 is YNFKEQ. The V end lost 1 base, the J end lost 6 bases, and 12 bases lay between the germline ends. The CDR3 protein is CASSQGLLLPGELFF. The CDR3 region has the DNA TGTGCCAGCAGCCAAGGTCTACTACTTCCCGGGGAGCTGTTTTTT.

The chain couples TRBV19 to TRBJ1-4, with 7 bases aligning to TRBD1. The germline V gene has CDR1 LNHDA and CDR2 SQIVND (reference sequence). This CDR3 has 15 residues. After removal of 6 bases from V and 5 bases from J, the junction contained 9 bases not matched to a gene. The CDR3 sequence is CASRRGQALNEKLFF. The CDR3 coding sequence is TGTGCCAGTAGAAGAGGACAGGCATTAAATGAAAAACTGTTTTTT.

The rearrangement uses TRBV7-2 and TRBJ2-3; D might be TRBD2 (6 bases). CDR3 length: 14 residues. The V end lost 8 bases, the J end lost 3 bases, and 15 bases lay between the germline ends. Germline-derived CDR1 and CDR2 are SGHTA and FQGNSA. CDR3 bases: TGTGCCAGCGGTGCGGGGCAGCGAACAGATACGCAGTATTTT. Its translation is CASGAGQRTDTQYF. The whole variable domain, filled in from reference TRBV7-2 and TRBJ2-3, reads GAGVSQSPSNKVTEKGKDVELRCDPISGHTALYWYRQSLGQGLEFLIYFQGNSAPDKSGLPSDRFSAERTGGSVSTLTIQRTQQEDSAVYLCASGAGQRTDTQYFGPGTRLTVL.

The chain combines TRBV9 with TRBJ2-2; perhaps TRBD2 as D (5 bases). Germline CDR1 and CDR2: SGDLS and YYNGEE. This CDR3 has 14 residues. V gave up 2 bases and J gave up 0 bases, with 5 bases separating them. The CDR3 region is CASSVGANTGELFF. Here the CDR3 DNA reads TGTGCCAGCAGCGTGGGAGCGAACACCGGGGAGCTGTTTTTT.

The chain joins TRBV27 to TRBJ2-1; TRBD2 matches at 11 bases. With V trimmed by 7 bases and J by 5 bases, 7 bases remained unmatched. CDR3 length: 15 amino acids. CDR1 and CDR2 (germline): MNHEY, SMNVEV (reference sequence). The CDR3 protein is CASTYFSGGDNEQFF. The CDR3 DNA is TGTGCCAGCACTTATTTTAGCGGGGGGGACAATGAGCAGTTCTTC.

The V gene is TRBV9, the J gene TRBJ1-6; tentatively, D is TRBD1 (5 bases). The V end was cut by 0 bases, the J end by 3 bases, with 13 bases between. The CDR3 consists of 17 residues. Germline CDR1 is SGDLS and CDR2 is YYNGEE. The CDR3 DNA reads as TGTGCCAGCAGCGTAGCGCCAGGGAGGTACTATAATTCACCCCTCCACTTT. This sequence encodes CASSVAPGRYYNSPLHF.